This T cell receptor (beta chain) originates from a study of cytomegalovirus exposure and HLA in healthy donors (dated by TCRdb to about 2017). Looking at the study overall: An earlier analysis of roughly 500 of the donors reported more than 250 Gb of sequence data and some 120 million unique TCR beta sequences from 150 million to 200 million T cells. In a later analysis, previously published TCR beta repertoires from fewer than 750 donors were re-analyzed and high-resolution HLA genotyping was added so that TCR occurrence patterns could be studied. The number of typed donors differed by locus: roughly 629-640 for A, B, C, DRB1 and DQB1; approximately 520 for DQA1; around 580 for DPA1; and some 430 for DPB1. The study combined high-throughput TCR immunosequencing, statistical association of individual TCRs with disease status, and machine learning to predict cytomegalovirus infection status. All discovery cohort repertoires had been generated on a single sequencing platform. Roughly five DR-DQ haplotypes were handled as single units for association and clustering because linkage in the cohort was strong. The study used immunosequencing to profile the T cell repertoires of several hundred subjects and linked those repertoires to cytomegalovirus serostatus. Class I and class II HLA loci were covered by the typing at four-digit resolution. Rather than drawing on any new phenotypic data, the later analysis identified candidate immune exposures from TCR beta sequences and the way those sequences occurred across donors. Among 398 genotyped donors of the cohort, an average of roughly 240,000 unique TCR beta nucleotide sequences were sequenced per donor, roughly 18% of them non-productive. In a later genetic analysis, genome-wide SNP genotypes for 398 of the 666 donors were used, and that subset was treated as a discovery cohort. Along with the approximately 620-subject first cohort, a separate validation cohort of approximately 110 different subjects was used. Approximately 300 gigabases of sequencing data and 70 million to 85 million unique TCR sequences were included in an early release covering several hundred HLA-typed donors. Alongside the repertoire data, information on donor age, sex, ethnicity and CMV serostatus was compiled. Of the 398 genotyped donors, roughly 80% fell in the genetic ancestry cluster associated with self-reported Caucasian donors. The study aimed to test whether cataloging public T cell receptors could reveal signatures of past pathogen exposure. In an earlier analysis of 550 to 700 of the donors, high-throughput TCR beta sequencing was used to judge whether each TCR beta V gene segment behaved as functional or pseudogenic. What the work shows at the level of the full study, not this receptor alone: A later analysis found that HLA-associated TCR beta chains were more clonally expanded and had lower generation probabilities than equally common non-associated chains. A later analysis reported that several top co-occurrence clusters appeared linked to parvovirus B19, influenza, CMV and Epstein-Barr virus. Most TCR sequences were observed very rarely across donors, whereas some public TCRs were present in many individuals. The cohort was sequenced for TCR beta chains only, and without alpha or paired-chain data the features that could be detected were limited. The study gave a list of 150 to 200 TCR beta chains associated with cytomegalovirus. It was suggested by the authors that the approach could potentially be generalized to other disease states and immunological phenotypes. Most CMV-associated TCR beta chains appeared to be HLA-restricted in a later analysis, and the HLA associations seemed to be driven largely by CMV exposure. Roughly uniform sequencing depth across donors was assumed in presence/absence analyses, although this assumption may not hold. Linkage disequilibrium might explain the correlated functional status among segregating V segments, but an unknown experimental factor could not be excluded. A cluster of highly shared sequence variants was judged likely to represent a technical artifact of the sequencing pipeline. HLA typing was unavailable for some donors at each locus, so association tests used only the typed subset. At a false discovery rate of 0.05, a later analysis linked around 15,000 TCR beta sequences to specific HLA alleles. The classifier was reported to diagnose cytomegalovirus status with high specificity and sensitivity in both the original cohort and the validation cohort. Roughly 17 rarely observed V segments, including chromosome 9 orphons, were excluded from the earlier analysis of some 590 of the donors because counts were too low. In a later analysis, TCR association rates were found to vary across HLA loci, with the most associated TCRs seen for DRB1 alleles and the fewest for HLA-C alleles. A few of the identified cytomegalovirus-associated TCR beta chains were confirmed in vitro to be specific for cytomegalovirus antigens. In an earlier analysis of approximately 600 of the donors, most TCR beta V segments were observed in productive rearrangements about 87% or about 30% of the time, broadly matching IMGT annotations. An association between a missense DCLRE1C variant and V-gene and J-gene trimming of TCR beta chains was found in a later genetic analysis and replicated in an independent cohort. Immune exposure information for the cohort was limited to CMV serostatus. Strong co-occurrence of HLA alleles, especially DR and DQ, made assigning TCR associations to individual alleles difficult. The 87-base-pair reads could not distinguish some IMGT-functional V segments, including TRBV6-2 and TRBV6-3, so those segments were excluded. A further reported finding was that TCR beta sequences accurately predicted the HLA-A and HLA-B alleles for most subjects in the first cohort. Compared with the roughly 670-donor mean, donors in an Asian-associated ancestry cluster had fewer N-insertions in productive TCRs, according to a later genetic analysis.

Libraries came from the immunoSEQ multiplex PCR assay. For the multiplex PCR, a mixture combining 60 forward primers for TCR Vbeta segments and 13 reverse primers for TCR Jbeta segments was used. The CDR3 region of rearranged TCR beta genes was amplified from genomic DNA with a multiplex PCR assay. The Illumina HiSeq System was used to sequence the amplified TCR beta libraries as 87-base-pair reads. As for the authors' bioinformatics: In a later analysis, tens of millions of unique TCR beta chains were counted across the approximately 620 repertoires, and about 9.9 million of these chains were shared by at least two donors. Raw reads were error-corrected and collapsed into unique sequences with a nearest-neighbor algorithm that merged closely related sequences to remove PCR and sequencing errors. CDR3 sequences were aligned to IMGT reference sequences to assign V, D and J gene segments. For a sequence to be retained, a match of at least six nucleotides to both a V gene segment and a J gene segment was required. Rearrangements were called productive when the CDR3 lacked stop codons and stayed in frame with V and J; all others were non-productive. Following IMGT convention, CDR3 was defined as the stretch from the second conserved V-encoded cysteine to the conserved J-encoded phenylalanine. Sequences without an unambiguous match to a single V gene segment were excluded from the earlier analysis of a few hundred of the donors. In an earlier analysis of several hundred of the donors, V segments were called functional above 56.7% productive rearrangements and were called segregating when the between-donor standard deviation exceeded 5%. A statistical classification framework was built for diagnosing cytomegalovirus status from the catalog of TCR beta chain sequences. In a later analysis, TCR nucleotide sequences were compared against IMGT/GENE-DB human TR gene sequences so that V and J genes could be assigned. In a later analysis, CDR3 sequences and most-parsimonious VDJ recombination scenarios were assigned using the TCRdist pipeline. A later analysis defined each TCR beta chain by its CDR3 amino acid sequence plus V-gene family, and excluded reads lacking a unique V-gene family. To address suspected cross-contamination and a sequencing artifact, a later analysis removed approximately 600 highly shared, low-generation-probability nucleotide sequences. For each public chain, a later analysis derived a clonal expansion index from normalized ranks of inferred template counts within each repertoire. In a later analysis, generation probabilities were computed using a VDJ recombination model fitted to out-of-frame rearrangements, and the results were checked against IGoR. In a later analysis, TCR-TCR, TCR-HLA and TCR-CMV co-occurrence was scored with hypergeometric tests, and a repertoire-size bias correction was applied to TCR pairs. False discovery rates were estimated in a later analysis by permuting HLA or CMV assignments 20 times. A later analysis grouped co-occurring TCRs with DBSCAN, adding TCRdist sequence similarity when clustering within HLA-allele-positive subsets. Repertoires with fewer than 30,000 or more than 120,000 public chains were left out of co-occurrence clustering, as were five repertoires with anomalous nucleotide sharing. TCRdb re-hosts the immuneACCESS table, in-frame sequences only. Its copies lack some clones; in the studies checked, an unresolved V gene accounts for under half of them, and the cause for the rest is not known. The V and J calls and clone size come from that table; D and trimming were worked out from the DNA. In all, the sample holds 60,000 to 80,000 clones, and less than 85% of those were seen once. The leading ten clones occupy about 4.9% of the sample.

Concerning this clone: Which antigen it targets is not known. No base quality information exists; no much larger clone differs at one position. Additional DNA sequences in this sample encode the identical CDR3.

The cohort was made up of hundreds of healthy bone marrow donors. Cohort members were all nominally healthy when sampled, although unrecorded immune exposures were likely present. The donor was CMV seronegative and was included in the group of several hundred seronegative cohort members. A peripheral blood sample was collected from each donor, and TCR beta sequencing was performed on peripheral blood mononuclear cells. Genomic DNA was extracted from the blood cell samples with the Qiagen DNeasy Blood Extraction Kit. There are 14 amino acids in the CDR3, from cysteine to phenylalanine inclusive. Solely the CDR3 DNA is kept, with 42 bases framed from the first base. The germline V gene yields SGHTA for CDR1 and FQGTGA for CDR2. V is pared back by 6 bases and J by 5 bases, with 16 bases lying between the germline termini.

The sample consisted of PBMCs. This receptor was obtained from a woman aged 25 to 39 in good health and CMV-seronegative. This chain is built from TRBV7-3 and TRBJ2-5; TRBD1 is possibly the D segment (8 matching bases). Read as DNA, the sequence is TGTGCCAGCAGTTCCACAGGGGGAGGGGAGACCCAGTACTTC. This yields the protein CASSSTGGGETQYF.